A single sample gave rise to the 14 T cell receptor beta chains below, sequenced in a study of blood T cell repertoires in COVID-19. This table comes from immunoSEQ multiplex PCR, and its TCRdb copy is limited to in-frame clones, with some not included. There are approximately 97,000 clones in the sample; approximately 90% occur only once, and 1.7% lies in the top ten. The specimen was peripheral blood. The receptors were sampled from a man aged 55 to 70 with acute or convalescent COVID-19.

J is TRBJ2-7 and V is TRBV12-5; 9 bases agree with TRBD1. Trimming cost V 3 bases and J 6 bases; bases outside gene matches: 18. The germline gives CDR1 LGHNT, CDR2 FRNRAP. The length of the CDR3 is 18 residues. CDR3: CASGLEGGTGYLLSEQYV. In nucleotides, the CDR3 is TGTGCTAGTGGTTTAGAGGGCGGGACAGGGTATCTGTTGAGCGAGCAGTACGTC.

The J gene is TRBJ1-5, the V gene TRBV14; D remains unclear. The CDR3 consists of 13 residues. Germline V gene sequence: CDR1 SGHDN, CDR2 FVKESK. Trimming pared 3 bases from V and 4 bases from J, leaving 7 bases between. The CDR3 region has the DNA TGTGCCAGCAGCCAGGCAGGTAATCAGCCCCAGCATTTT. Amino acid sequence: CASSQAGNQPQHF. Full variable domain (outside the CDR3, taken from reference TRBV14 and TRBJ1-5): EAGVTQFPSHSVIEKGQTVTLRCDPISGHDNLYWYRRVMGKEIKFLLHFVKESKQDESGMPNNRFLAERTGGTYSTLKVQPAELEDSGVYFCASSQAGNQPQHFGDGTRLSIL.

The chain links TRBV2 to TRBJ1-5; 8 nucleotides line up with TRBD1. Germline V CDR1 and CDR2: SNHLY, FYNNEI. The CDR3 spans 14 residues. V shed 6 bases, J shed 4 bases, and the junction held 5 bases outside the gene matches. CDR3 residues: CASRGNRGNQPQHF. CDR3 nucleotides: TGTGCCAGCAGAGGGAACAGGGGGAATCAGCCCCAGCATTTT.

The V call is TRBV4-1, the J call TRBJ2-1; D remains ambiguous. V was shortened by 2 bases and J by 5 bases, with 19 bases between the two germline ends. CDR1 is MGHRA, CDR2 YSYEKL, per germline. The CDR3 covers 17 residues. Here the CDR3 reads CASSQLLRVPKNNEQFF. The CDR3, as DNA: TGCGCCAGCAGCCAACTACTCCGGGTCCCCAAGAACAATGAGCAGTTCTTC.

The V call is TRBV3-1 (or the pseudogene TRBV3-2), the J call TRBJ1-2; D gene uncertain. Germline V gives CDR1 LGHDT, CDR2 YNNKEL (reference sequence). V gave up 3 bases and J gave up 5 bases, with 13 bases separating them. CDR3 length equals 14 residues. The CDR3 reads CASSHQRRSYGYTF. The CDR3 region has the DNA TGTGCCAGCAGCCATCAACGGAGAAGTTATGGCTACACCTTC.

V gene TRBV5-6 combines with J gene TRBJ1-1; D remains ambiguous. The CDR3 spans 15 residues. Germline values: CDR1 SGHDT, CDR2 YYEEEE. Trimming shortened V by 0 bases and J by 4 bases, and 13 bases separated the two germline ends. In nucleotides, the CDR3 is TGTGCCAGCAGCTTGGTCGGCGGGGTTTCCACTGAAGCTTTCTTT. Its translation is CASSLVGGVSTEAFF.

This chain joins TRBV11-2 and TRBJ2-5; D may be TRBD2 (6 bases). CDR3 length: 12 residues. V was clipped by 2 bases and J by 5 bases, with 6 bases between them. Germline assignment: CDR1 SGHAT and CDR2 FQNNGV. CDR3 coding DNA: TGTGCCAGCAGCTTAAGCGGGGAGACCCAGTACTTC. Its protein product is CASSLSGETQYF.

The CDR3 coding sequence is TGCGCCAGCAGTGAGCAGGTCCTAGAGACCCAGTACTTC. Encoded protein: CASSEQVLETQYF. J is TRBJ2-5 and V is TRBV10-1; D not resolved. Germline V gene sequence: CDR1 WNHNN, CDR2 SYGVQD (reference sequence). The CDR3 length is 13 residues. Trimming took off 2 bases at V and 4 bases at J, with 8 bases between the two ends.

The V and J genes are TRBV2 and TRBJ1-1, with D perhaps matching TRBD1 (6 bases). Per the germline V gene, CDR1 is SNHLY and CDR2 is FYNNEI. V was shortened by 10 bases and J by 1 base, with 13 bases between the two germline ends. The CDR3 spans 13 residues. The CDR3 DNA sequence: TGTGCCACCTTCCGGGACACGAACACTGAAGCTTTCTTT. Its translation is CATFRDTNTEAFF.

The chain couples TRBV7-2 to TRBJ1-6, with D perhaps matching TRBD1 (5 bases). Germline V gene lookup returns CDR1 SGHTA and CDR2 FQGNSA. V was trimmed by 0 bases and J by 6 bases, leaving 18 bases between them. This CDR3 comprises 18 residues. CDR3 nucleotide sequence: TGTGCCAGCAGCTTAGCCTTTACAGGTCTGTCGGGTAATTCACCCCTCCACTTT. Protein product: CASSLAFTGLSGNSPLHF.

This clone was seen once. The chain uses TRBV28 and TRBJ2-3; D is perhaps TRBD2 (6 bases). The V end was cut by 5 bases, the J end by 3 bases, with 9 bases between. The CDR3 covers 13 residues. Germline V gene lookup returns CDR1 MDHEN and CDR2 SYDVKM. The CDR3 is CASSPRGTDTQYF. The CDR3 DNA is TGTGCCAGCAGTCCCCGGGGGACAGATACGCAGTATTTT. Based on the CDR3 plus reference TRBV28 and TRBJ2-3, the full variable domain is DVKVTQSSRYLVKRTGEKVFLECVQDMDHENMFWYRQDPGLGLRLIYFSYDVKMKEKGDIPEGYSVSREKKERFSLILESASTNQTSMYLCASSPRGTDTQYFGPGTRLTVL.

CDR3 nucleotide sequence: TGTGCCAGCAGCTTGATCGGACAGGGCTTCGTGGACACCATATATTTT. Protein product: CASSLIGQGFVDTIYF. The chain has TRBV5-4 and TRBJ1-3; TRBD1 agrees at 8 bases. The V gene end was trimmed by 1 base and the J gene end by 8 bases; junction bases not matched to a gene: 11. This CDR3 has 16 residues. The germline V gene has CDR1 SGHNT and CDR2 YYREEE (reference sequence).

The CDR3 reads CASSLAGGNSGANVLTF. In DNA form, the CDR3 reads TGTGCCAGCAGCTTAGCGGGCGGGAACTCTGGGGCCAACGTCCTGACTTTC. This sequence joins TRBV7-8 and TRBJ2-6, with TRBD2 as a possible D gene (6 bases). The CDR3 is made up of 17 amino acids. The germline V gene has CDR1 SGHVS and CDR2 FQNEAQ. V was cut by 0 bases and J by 0 bases, with 9 bases left in between.

V is TRBV3-1 (or the pseudogene TRBV3-2) and J is TRBJ1-2; TRBD1 might be the D (5 bases). V was cut by 1 base and J by 1 base, with 13 bases left in between. The germline gives CDR1 LGHDT, CDR2 YNNKEL (reference sequence). CDR3 length equals 16 residues. CDR3 protein: CASSQGRGYLNYGYTF. In DNA, the CDR3 is TGTGCCAGCAGCCAAGGGAGGGGATACCTTAACTATGGCTACACCTTC.